The present entry profiles one T cell receptor (beta chain) with its context. Using immunoSEQ multiplex PCR, the repertoire was profiled, and TCRdb retains in-frame clones only, with some absent. Here the sample spans about 70,000 clones, roughly nine tenths being singletons. This sample was taken from a study of T cell changes during pregnancy in multiple sclerosis. The CDR3 covers 13 residues. V was trimmed by 6 bases and J by 1 base, leaving 9 bases between them. CDR1 and CDR2 (germline): SGHTA, FQGNSA. The sequences come from peripheral blood, collected in the second trimester of pregnancy. The receptor comes from a female donor in good health, enrolled as a control in a pregnancy study. The rearrangement joins TRBV7-2 to TRBJ2-5; D ambiguous. Here the CDR3 DNA reads TGTGCCAGCAGACCCGACACCCAAGAGACCCAGTACTTC. Translating gives CASRPDTQETQYF.